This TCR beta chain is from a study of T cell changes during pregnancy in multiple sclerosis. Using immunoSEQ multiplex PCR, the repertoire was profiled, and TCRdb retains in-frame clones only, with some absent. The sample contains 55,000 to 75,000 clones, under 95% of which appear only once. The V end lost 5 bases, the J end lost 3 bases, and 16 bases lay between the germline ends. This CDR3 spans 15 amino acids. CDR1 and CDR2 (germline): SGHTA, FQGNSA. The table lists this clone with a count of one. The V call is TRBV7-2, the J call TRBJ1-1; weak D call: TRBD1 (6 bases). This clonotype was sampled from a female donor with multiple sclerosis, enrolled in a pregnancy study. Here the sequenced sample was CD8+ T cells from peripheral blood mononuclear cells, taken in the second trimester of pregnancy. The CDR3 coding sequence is TGTGCCAGCAGCAAAACGACAGGCGATTACACTGAAGCTTTCTTT. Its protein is CASSKTTGDYTEAFF.